The following is a TCR beta chain sequence with its context. The antigen is unknown. This sample stems from a study of T cells after yellow fever vaccination. As for the study in general: Fractions of limited cellularity were prepared by means of SMART-Seq v4 Ultra Low Input.

General study results and limits: Repertoires obtained by FACS sorting could include abundant clonotypes that entered as contaminants from the bulk population. Post-booster samples contained most primary-vaccination clones (approximately 96% CD4, almost 90% CD8).

From the 5' RACE reads, TCRdb called clonotypes with MiXCR, one entry per CDR3 protein. Of approximately 250,000 distinct CDR3 sequences in the sample, approximately 6.7% were seen once. Per germline, CDR1 SGHRS and CDR2 YFSETQ. V lost 4 bases, J lost 8 bases, and 18 bases lay in between. The CDR3 is 15 amino acids. The sample here was CD4+ T cells sorted from PBMCs, taken on the day of the yellow fever booster vaccination. This receptor was identified in a man between 25 and 39 years old who received the YFV17D yellow fever vaccine. This rearrangement joins TRBV5-1 to TRBJ1-4, with D hard to call. CDR3 in DNA: TGCGCCAGCAGCCCAGCGGTCCCCCTGGACGAAAAACTGTTTTTT. Translating gives CASSPAVPLDEKLFF.